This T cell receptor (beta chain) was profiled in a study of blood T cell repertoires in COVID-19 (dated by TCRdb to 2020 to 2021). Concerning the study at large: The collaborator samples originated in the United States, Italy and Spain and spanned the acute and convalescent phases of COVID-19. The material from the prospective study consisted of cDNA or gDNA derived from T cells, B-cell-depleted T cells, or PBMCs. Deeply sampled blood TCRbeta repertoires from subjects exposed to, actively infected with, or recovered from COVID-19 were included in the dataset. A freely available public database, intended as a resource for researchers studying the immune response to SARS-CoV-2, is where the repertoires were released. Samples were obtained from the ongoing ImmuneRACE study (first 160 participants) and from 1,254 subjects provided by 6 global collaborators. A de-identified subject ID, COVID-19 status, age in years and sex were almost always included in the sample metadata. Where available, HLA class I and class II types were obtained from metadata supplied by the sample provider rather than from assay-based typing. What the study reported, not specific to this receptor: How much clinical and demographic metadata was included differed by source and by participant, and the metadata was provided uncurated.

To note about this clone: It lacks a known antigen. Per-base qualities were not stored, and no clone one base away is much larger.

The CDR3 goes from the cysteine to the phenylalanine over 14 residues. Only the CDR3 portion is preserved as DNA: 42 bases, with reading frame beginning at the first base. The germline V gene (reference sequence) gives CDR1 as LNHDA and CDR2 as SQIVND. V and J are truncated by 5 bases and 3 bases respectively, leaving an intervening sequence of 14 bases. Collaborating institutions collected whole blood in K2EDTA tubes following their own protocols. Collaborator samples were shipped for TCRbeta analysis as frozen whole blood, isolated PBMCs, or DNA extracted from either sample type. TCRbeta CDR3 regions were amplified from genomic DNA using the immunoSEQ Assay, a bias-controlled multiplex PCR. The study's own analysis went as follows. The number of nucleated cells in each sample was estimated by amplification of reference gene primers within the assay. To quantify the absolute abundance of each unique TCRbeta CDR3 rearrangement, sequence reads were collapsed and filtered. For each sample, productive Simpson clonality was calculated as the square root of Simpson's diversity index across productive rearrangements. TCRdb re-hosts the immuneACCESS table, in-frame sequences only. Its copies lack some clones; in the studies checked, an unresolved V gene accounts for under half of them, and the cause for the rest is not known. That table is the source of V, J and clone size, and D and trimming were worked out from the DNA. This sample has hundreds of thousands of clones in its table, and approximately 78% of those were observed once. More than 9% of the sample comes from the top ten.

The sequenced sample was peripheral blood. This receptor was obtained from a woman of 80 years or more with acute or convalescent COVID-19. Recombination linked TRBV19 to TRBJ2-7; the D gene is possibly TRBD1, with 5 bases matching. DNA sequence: TGTGCCAGTAGTTCCCAGGCACAGGACTACGAGCAGTACTTC. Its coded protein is CASSSQAQDYEQYF. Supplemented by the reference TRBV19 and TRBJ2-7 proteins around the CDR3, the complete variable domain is DGGITQSPKYLFRKEGQNVTLSCEQNLNHDAMYWYRQDPGQGLRLIYYSQIVNDFQKGDIAEGYSVSREKKESFPLTVTSAQKNPTAFYLCASSSQAQDYEQYFGPGTRLTVT.